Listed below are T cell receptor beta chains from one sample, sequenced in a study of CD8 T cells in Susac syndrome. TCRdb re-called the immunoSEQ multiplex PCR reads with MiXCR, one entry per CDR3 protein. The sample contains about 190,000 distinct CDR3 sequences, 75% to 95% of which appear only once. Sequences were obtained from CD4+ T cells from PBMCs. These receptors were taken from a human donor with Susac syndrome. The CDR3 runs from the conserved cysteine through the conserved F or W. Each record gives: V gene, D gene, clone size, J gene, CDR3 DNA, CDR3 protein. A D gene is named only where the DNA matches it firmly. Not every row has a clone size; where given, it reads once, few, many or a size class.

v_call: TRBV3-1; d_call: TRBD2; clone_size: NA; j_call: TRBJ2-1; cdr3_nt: TGTGCCAGCAGCCCTATGACTAGCGGGAGTTCCGATGAGCAGTTCTTC; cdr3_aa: CASSPMTSGSSDEQFF
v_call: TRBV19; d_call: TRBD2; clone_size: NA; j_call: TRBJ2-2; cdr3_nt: TGTGCCAGTAGGGTGGGGCTAGCGGGATACACCGGGGAGCTGTTTTTT; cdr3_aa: CASRVGLAGYTGELFF
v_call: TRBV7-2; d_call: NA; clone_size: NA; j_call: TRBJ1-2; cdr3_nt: TGTGCCAGCAGCTTAGCGGCAGGGTCTAACTATGGCTACACCTTC; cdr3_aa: CASSLAAGSNYGYTF
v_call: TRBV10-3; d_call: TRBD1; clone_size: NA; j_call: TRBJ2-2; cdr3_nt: TGTGCCATCAGTGACGGAACAGGGGGCAGTAAGAGCGGGGAGCTGTTTTTT; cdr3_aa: CAISDGTGGSKSGELFF
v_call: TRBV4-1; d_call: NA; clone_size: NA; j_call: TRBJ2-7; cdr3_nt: TGCGCCAGCAGCCACCTCCTCGGGGAGCAGTACTTC; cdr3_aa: CASSHLLGEQYF
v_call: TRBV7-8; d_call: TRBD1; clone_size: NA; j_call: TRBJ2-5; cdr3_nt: TGTGCCAGCAGCTTGATTCGGACAGGGGGCGAGACCCAGTACTTC; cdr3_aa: CASSLIRTGGETQYF
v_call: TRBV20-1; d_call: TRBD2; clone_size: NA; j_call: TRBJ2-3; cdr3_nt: TGCAGTGCTGCCGCGGGAGGGCCGAGTACCACAGATACGCAGTATTTT; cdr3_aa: CSAAAGGPSTTDTQYF
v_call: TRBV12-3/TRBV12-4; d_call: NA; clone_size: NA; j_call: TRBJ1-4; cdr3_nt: TGTGCCAGCAGTTTAATGGGATCGAATGAAAAACTGTTTTTT; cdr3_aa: CASSLMGSNEKLFF
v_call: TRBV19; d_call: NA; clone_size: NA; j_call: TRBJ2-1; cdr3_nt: TGTGCCAGTAACCCAGGAATGAGGTCAGGGTCCGGTGAGCAGTTCTTC; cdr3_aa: CASNPGMRSGSGEQFF
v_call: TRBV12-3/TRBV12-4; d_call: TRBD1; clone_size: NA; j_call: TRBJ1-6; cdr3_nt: TGTGCCAGCATTGGACAGGGGGTTTCACCCCTCCACTTT; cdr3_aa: CASIGQGVSPLHF
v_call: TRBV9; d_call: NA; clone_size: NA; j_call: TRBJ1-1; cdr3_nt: TGTGCCAGCAGCGTACAACAGAACACTGAAGCTTTCTTT; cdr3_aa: CASSVQQNTEAFF
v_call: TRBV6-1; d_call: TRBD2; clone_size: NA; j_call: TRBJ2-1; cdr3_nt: TGTGCCAGCAGTCCGGTAACTAGCGGGAGACCTTTCAATGAGCAGTTCTTC; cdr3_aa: CASSPVTSGRPFNEQFF
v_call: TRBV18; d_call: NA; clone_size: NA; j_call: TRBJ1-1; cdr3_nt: TGTGCCAGCTCATCGGGTAGGGGGAGCACTGAAGCTTTCTTT; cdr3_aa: CASSSGRGSTEAFF
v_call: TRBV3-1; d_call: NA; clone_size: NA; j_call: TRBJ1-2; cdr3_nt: TGTGCCAGCAGCCAAGGATCGGGGGTCGGCGGCTACACCTTC; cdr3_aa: CASSQGSGVGGYTF
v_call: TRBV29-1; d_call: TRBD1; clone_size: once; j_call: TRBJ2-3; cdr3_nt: TGCAGCGTGGGACAGGGAACAGATACGCAGTATTTT; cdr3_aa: CSVGQGTDTQYF
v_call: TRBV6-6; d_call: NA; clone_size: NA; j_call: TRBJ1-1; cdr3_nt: TGTGCCAGCAGTTACTCGTACAGTAACACTGAAGCTTTCTTT; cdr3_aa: CASSYSYSNTEAFF
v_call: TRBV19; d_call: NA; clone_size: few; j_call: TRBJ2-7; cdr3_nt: TGTGCCAGTAGTCCAAGGACTAACTCCTACGAGCAGTACTTC; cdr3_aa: CASSPRTNSYEQYF
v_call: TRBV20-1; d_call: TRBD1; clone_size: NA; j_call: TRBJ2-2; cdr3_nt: TGCAGTGCTAGAGGGGCGGGACAGGATTACACCGGGGAGCTGTTTTTT; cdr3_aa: CSARGAGQDYTGELFF
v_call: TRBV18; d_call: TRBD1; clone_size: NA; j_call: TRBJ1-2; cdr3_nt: TGTGCCAGCTCAGGGGACAGGAACTATGGCTACACCTTC; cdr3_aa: CASSGDRNYGYTF
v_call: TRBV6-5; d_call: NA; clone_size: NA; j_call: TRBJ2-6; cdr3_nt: TGTGCCAGCAGGGCGGACGTCTCTGGGGCCAACGTCCTGACTTTC; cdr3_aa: CASRADVSGANVLTF
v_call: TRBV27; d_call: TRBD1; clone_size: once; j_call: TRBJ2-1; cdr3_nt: TGTGCCAGCAGCAAGACAGGGATAGTAAGCTCCTACAATGAGCAGTTCTTC; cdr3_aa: CASSKTGIVSSYNEQFF
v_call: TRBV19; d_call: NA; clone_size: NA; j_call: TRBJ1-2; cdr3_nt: TGTGCCAGTAAAAGGGGCGGGGGCTACACCTTC; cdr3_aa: CASKRGGGYTF
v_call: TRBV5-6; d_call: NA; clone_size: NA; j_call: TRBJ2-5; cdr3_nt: TGTGCCAGCAGCTTGGGACTCCGGACAGAGACCCAGTACTTC; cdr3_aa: CASSLGLRTETQYF
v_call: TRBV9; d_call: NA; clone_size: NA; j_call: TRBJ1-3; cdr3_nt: TGTGCCAGCAGCGTAGGGGACATGAGCTCTGGAAACACCATATATTTT; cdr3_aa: CASSVGDMSSGNTIYF
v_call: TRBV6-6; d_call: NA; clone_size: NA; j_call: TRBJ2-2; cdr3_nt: TGTGCCAGCAGTTACGGGGTAGCCGGGGAGCTGTTTTTT; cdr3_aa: CASSYGVAGELFF
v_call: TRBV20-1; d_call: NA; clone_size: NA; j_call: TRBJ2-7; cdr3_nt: TGCAGTGCTAGAGATGAGAACGGGCATTCCTACGAGCAGTACTTC; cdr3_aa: CSARDENGHSYEQYF
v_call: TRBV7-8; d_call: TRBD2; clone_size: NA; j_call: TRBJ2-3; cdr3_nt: TGTGCCAGCAGCTTATTTACTAGCGGGGCTAGCACAGATACGCAGTATTTT; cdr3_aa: CASSLFTSGASTDTQYF
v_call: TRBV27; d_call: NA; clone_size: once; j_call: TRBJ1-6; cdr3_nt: TGTGCCAGCAGTTTTACGTCAGGGAGCCCCTATAATTCACCCCTCCACTTT; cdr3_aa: CASSFTSGSPYNSPLHF
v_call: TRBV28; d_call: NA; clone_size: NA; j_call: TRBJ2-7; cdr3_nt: TGTGCCAGCAGCCCCGCCCAGGAGAGCTCCTACGAGCAGTACTTC; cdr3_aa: CASSPAQESSYEQYF
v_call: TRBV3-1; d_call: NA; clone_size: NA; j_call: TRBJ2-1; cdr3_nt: TGTGCCAGCAGCCAAGCCGGGACGATCTCCTACAATGAGCAGTTCTTC; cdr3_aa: CASSQAGTISYNEQFF
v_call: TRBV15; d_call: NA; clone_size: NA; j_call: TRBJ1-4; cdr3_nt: TGTGCCACCAGCATGGGCGCAACTAATGAAAAACTGTTTTTT; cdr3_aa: CATSMGATNEKLFF
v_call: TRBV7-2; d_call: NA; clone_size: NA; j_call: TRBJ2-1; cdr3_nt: TGTGCCAGCAGCCCGGGAGGGACAGTTTACAATGAGCAGTTCTTC; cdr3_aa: CASSPGGTVYNEQFF
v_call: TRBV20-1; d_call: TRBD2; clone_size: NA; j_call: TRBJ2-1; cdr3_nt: TGCAGTGCTGGCGGGGGCTCCTACAATGAGCAGTTCTTC; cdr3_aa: CSAGGGSYNEQFF
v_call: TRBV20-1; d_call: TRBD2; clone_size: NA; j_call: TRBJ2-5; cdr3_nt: TGCAGTGCTGGGACTAGCGATTACGCGGGGGAGACCCAGTACTTC; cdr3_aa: CSAGTSDYAGETQYF
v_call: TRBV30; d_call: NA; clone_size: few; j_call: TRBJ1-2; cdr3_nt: TGTGCCTGGAGTGTATTATCAGGGGCGGAGAATGGCTACACCTTC; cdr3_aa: CAWSVLSGAENGYTF
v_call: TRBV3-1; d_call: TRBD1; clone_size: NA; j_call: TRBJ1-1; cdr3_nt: TGTGCCAGCAGCCACTGGGACAGGGCCACTGAAGCTTTCTTT; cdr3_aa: CASSHWDRATEAFF
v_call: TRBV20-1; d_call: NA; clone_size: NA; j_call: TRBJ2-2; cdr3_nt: TGCAGTGCTAGTCCGGGAGCCTACACCGGGGAGCTGTTTTTT; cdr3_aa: CSASPGAYTGELFF